The 20 T cell receptor beta chains reported below all come from one sample, sequenced in a study of beta chain features in type 1 diabetes (dated by TCRdb to the late 2010s). The library relied on the immunoSEQ multiplex PCR assay. The entire amount of isolated RNA was reverse transcribed using the High Capacity cDNA Reverse Transcription Kit, so the sequenced TCRB transcripts were expressed ones. TCRdb mirrors the immuneACCESS table, restricted to in-frame sequences. Some clones are absent from its copies; in checked studies, under half trace to an unresolved V gene, and the reason for the others is unknown. The sample contains 250,000 to 300,000 clones, roughly 8% of them found a single time. Roughly 1% of the sample belongs to the ten largest clones. The specimen sequenced was central memory CD4+ T cells from blood. The source is a woman younger than 30 in good health.

The genes are TRBV18 and TRBJ1-2; weak D call: TRBD1 (6 bases). Germline V gene lookup returns CDR1 KGHSH and CDR2 LQKENI. V was clipped by 5 bases and J by 4 bases, with 11 bases between them. This CDR3 region has 13 residues. The CDR3 DNA sequence: TGTGCCAGCTCAACGGGACAACCCTATGGCTACACCTTC. Amino acid sequence: CASSTGQPYGYTF. Complete variable domain (other parts from reference TRBV18 and TRBJ1-2): NAGVMQNPRHLVRRRGQEARLRCSPMKGHSHVYWYRQLPEEGLKFMVYLQKENIIDESGMPKERFSAEFPKEGPSILRIQQVVRGDSAAYFCASSTGQPYGYTFGSGTRLTVV.

This clone came up a few times. The V gene is TRBV6-5, the J gene TRBJ1-5, with D possibly TRBD1 on 6 matching bases. The ends were cut back, 6 bases at V and 4 bases at J, with 13 bases in the middle. Per the germline V gene, CDR1 is MNHEY and CDR2 is SVGAGI. The CDR3 has 14 residues. In nucleotides, the CDR3 is TGTGCCAGCAGCCTTACAGGGCTAAATCAGCCCCAGCATTTT. This encodes CASSLTGLNQPQHF.

The V call is TRBV18, the J call TRBJ2-1; D gene unclear. The CDR3 runs to 15 residues. V shed 2 bases and J shed 0 bases, with 8 bases lying between them. The V gene's germline CDR1 is KGHSH and CDR2 LQKENI. CDR3 DNA sequence: TGTGCCAGCTCACCAGGAGCGAGCTCCTACAATGAGCAGTTCTTC. Translating it yields CASSPGASSYNEQFF.

The V gene is TRBV9, the J gene TRBJ2-1, with D uncertain. V dropped 3 bases and J dropped 4 bases, with 17 bases sitting between them. This CDR3 region has 16 residues. Per germline, CDR1 SGDLS and CDR2 YYNGEE. In nucleotides, the CDR3 is TGTGCCAGCAGCGCGACCGCGACCAACTTATACAATGAGCAGTTCTTC. This codes for CASSATATNLYNEQFF.

The chain uses TRBV7-2 and TRBJ2-5; D possibly corresponds to TRBD2 (6 bases). CDR1 is SGHTA, CDR2 FQGNSA, per germline. This CDR3 comprises 14 residues. The germline V and J ends were trimmed by 5 bases and 5 bases, with 15 bases remaining between them. The DNA of the CDR3 is TGTGCCAGCAGCCGGGGGTTAAGGGCGGAGACCCAGTACTTC. Translating it yields CASSRGLRAETQYF.

CDR3 sequence (DNA): TGTGCCAGTAGTATCCCTAGCGGGGGTGATACAGGGAGGAAGCAGTTCTTC. This codes for CASSIPSGGDTGRKQFF. The rearrangement joins TRBV19 to TRBJ2-1, with 10 bases identical to TRBD2. The CDR3 loop spans 17 amino acids. V shed 3 bases and J 11 bases; nucleotides not matched to a gene: 16. Germline CDR1 reads LNHDA; CDR2 reads SQIVND (reference sequence).

This clone has more than one count but fewer than ten. The V and J genes are TRBV19 and TRBJ2-1; D gene uncertain. The CDR3 runs to 16 residues. The ends were cut back, 3 bases at V and 0 bases at J, with 12 bases in the middle. CDR1 and CDR2 (germline): LNHDA, SQIVND (reference sequence). The CDR3: CASSIGLESSYNEQFF. The CDR3 bases are TGTGCCAGTAGTATTGGGTTAGAGTCCTCCTACAATGAGCAGTTCTTC.

This clone was picked up many times. The chain has TRBV5-6 and TRBJ2-3; tentative D call: TRBD2 (5 bases). The CDR3 loop spans 12 amino acids. CDR1 is SGHDT, CDR2 YYEEEE, per germline. V was cut by 4 bases and J by 10 bases, with 13 bases left in between. CDR3 loop: CASSTKLGPQYF. The CDR3 DNA reads as TGTGCCAGCAGCACCAAACTAGGACCGCAGTATTTT.

The chain couples TRBV7-6 to TRBJ2-7, with D perhaps TRBD2 (5 bases). The germline V and J ends were trimmed by 3 bases and 2 bases, with 8 bases remaining between them. The CDR3 length is 13 residues. Germline V gene sequence: CDR1 SGHVS, CDR2 FNYEAQ. CDR3 region: CASSLEEAYEQYF. As DNA, the CDR3 is TGTGCCAGCAGCTTGGAGGAAGCCTACGAGCAGTACTTC.

There are many counts of this clone. The chain joins TRBV27 to TRBJ2-5; D ambiguous. This CDR3 comprises 13 residues. Per the germline V gene, CDR1 is MNHEY and CDR2 is SMNVEV (reference sequence). V was shortened by 5 bases and J by 5 bases, with 12 bases between the two germline ends. The CDR3 region has the DNA TGTGCCAGCAGTCCAAGGGTATACGAGACCCAGTACTTC. This encodes CASSPRVYETQYF.

Note on this clone: This likely reflects a read error, since a far larger clone is one base away. The sample carries other DNA sequences with the same CDR3. This sequence joins TRBV4-3 and TRBJ2-5, with TRBD2 matching over 10 bases. The CDR3 is 15 amino acids. V dropped 0 bases and J dropped 4; count of bases not matched to a gene: 2. CDR1 and CDR2 from the germline V gene are LGHNA and YSLEER. This CDR3 is CASSQEGTSVETQYF. For the CDR3, the DNA is TGCGCCAGCAGCCAAGAAGGGACTAGCGTAGAGACCCAGTACTTC.

The sample holds many counts of this clone. This rearrangement joins TRBV11-2 to TRBJ2-7, with a weak D call TRBD1 (6 bases). Germline CDR1 and CDR2: SGHAT and FQNNGV. The V and J ends lost 5 bases and 3 bases respectively, with 14 bases between them. The CDR3 totals 14 residues. Written as DNA, the CDR3 is TGTGCCAGCAGCCGCGTCCCGGACAGCTACGAGCAGTACGTC. This sequence encodes CASSRVPDSYEQYV.

This clone has only a few counts. This sequence joins TRBV7-3 and TRBJ2-2; the D gene is possibly TRBD1 (6 bases). The germline V and J ends were trimmed by 0 bases and 1 base, with 12 bases remaining between them. CDR1 and CDR2 (germline): SGHTA, FQGTGA. The CDR3 extends over 17 amino acids. The CDR3 bases are TGTGCCAGCAGCTTAACATGGGGGCAAGAGAACACCGGGGAGCTGTTTTTT. It yields the protein CASSLTWGQENTGELFF.

This clone was found a few times. The chain combines TRBV6-6 with TRBJ2-1; TRBD1 aligns across 7 bases. CDR1 and CDR2 (germline): MNHNY, SVGAGI (reference sequence). The CDR3 loop spans 14 amino acids. V trimming: 7 bases; J trimming: 11 bases; junction bases outside the gene matches: 14. CDR3 sequence reads: CASTPGTAGTKQFF. DNA for the CDR3: TGTGCCAGCACCCCTGGGACAGCCGGGACGAAGCAGTTCTTC.

This chain links TRBV28 with TRBJ1-2, with D uncertain. The CDR3 sequence is 11 residues long. Trimming removed 11 bases at V and 0 bases at J, with 7 bases between. Germline CDR1 and CDR2: MDHEN and SYDVKM. The CDR3: CAGMSNYGYTF. For the CDR3, the DNA is TGTGCCGGCATGTCTAACTATGGCTACACCTTC.

This clone was seen a few times. The chain links TRBV6-4 to TRBJ2-1; maybe TRBD2 (5 bases). CDR1 MRHNA and CDR2 SNTAGT come from the germline V gene. The CDR3 contains 14 residues. Between the trimmed V and J ends, which lost 7 bases and 0 bases, there was a span of 10 bases. The CDR3, as DNA: TGTGCCAGCAAGCTTACTAGCTCCTACAATGAGCAGTTCTTC. It encodes CASKLTSSYNEQFF.

This clone was counted only a few times. V and J are TRBV6-1 and TRBJ2-1, with 7 bases lining up with TRBD1. The CDR3 is made up of 15 amino acids. In germline, CDR1 is MNHNS, CDR2 SASEGT. The ends lost 6 bases at V and 0 bases at J; junction bases unmatched: 5. As DNA, the CDR3 is TGTGCCAGCAGCCCGGGACAGAGCTCCTACAATGAGCAGTTCTTC. Amino acid sequence: CASSPGQSSYNEQFF.

Only a few counts were recorded for this clone. V is TRBV7-3 and J is TRBJ1-2, with TRBD1 matching 12 bases. The CDR3 covers 16 residues. Germline V CDR1 and CDR2: SGHTA, FQGTGA. V gave up 4 bases and J gave up 7 bases; unmatched junction bases: 10. The CDR3 spells CASSSRAGQGAGGYTF. The CDR3 DNA follows: TGTGCCAGCAGCTCCAGAGCGGGACAGGGGGCTGGTGGCTACACCTTC.

This clone was seen a handful of times. V and J are TRBV7-2 and TRBJ2-5; 11 bases are a match to TRBD2. Germline assignment: CDR1 SGHTA and CDR2 FQGNSA. With V trimmed by 4 bases and J by 2 bases, 6 bases remained unmatched. This CDR3 comprises 16 residues. CDR3 coding DNA: TGTGCCAGCAGCTCATTAGCGGGGGGGTGGCAAGAGACCCAGTACTTC. It specifies CASSSLAGGWQETQYF.

This clone was counted only a few times. This chain connects TRBV4-1 to TRBJ2-3; no clear D. V gave up 4 bases and J gave up 4 bases, with 9 bases separating them. The CDR3 runs 13 residues. CDR1 MGHRA and CDR2 YSYEKL come from the germline V gene. The CDR3 DNA reads as TGCGCCAGCAGCCTTAATGGGCCAGATACGCAGTATTTT. This translates into CASSLNGPDTQYF.